Listed here are 4 T cell receptor beta chains from one sample, sequenced in a study of T cells after yellow fever vaccination. In TCRdb, the 5' RACE reads were re-called with MiXCR into one record per CDR3 protein. The table records around 230,000 distinct CDR3 sequences, approximately 6.8% of them present only once. Sequenced material: CD4+ T cells sorted from PBMCs, taken on the day of the yellow fever booster vaccination. The receptor source for this set is a man aged 25 to 40 who received the YFV17D yellow fever vaccine.

This clonotype has a handful of counts. The rearrangement links TRBV5-6 to TRBJ2-3; 12 nucleotides line up with TRBD2. This CDR3 has 15 amino acids. With 2 bases clipped from V and 5 bases from J, the junction kept 3 bases outside the gene matches. Germline V lookup: CDR1 SGHDT, CDR2 YYEEEE. The CDR3 spells CASSFLGLAGDTQYF. The DNA of the CDR3 is TGTGCCAGCAGCTTTTTGGGACTAGCGGGAGATACGCAGTATTTT.

This clonotype appeared many times. The chain couples TRBV25-1 to TRBJ2-1; possibly TRBD2 for D (6 bases). CDR1 and CDR2 from the germline V gene are MGHDK and SYGVNS. The CDR3 runs to 15 residues. Trimming stripped 3 bases from V and 0 bases from J, with 9 bases between. The CDR3 spells CASSESGPSYNEQFF. DNA of the CDR3: TGTGCCAGCAGTGAGAGCGGGCCCTCCTACAATGAGCAGTTCTTC.

This rearrangement joins TRBV7-9 to TRBJ2-7; no definite D call. CDR3 size: 15 residues. CDR1 SEHNR and CDR2 FQNEAQ come from the germline V gene (reference sequence). The V gene lost 5 bases and the J gene lost 0 bases, with 14 bases spanning the gap. CDR3 residues: CASSPGVVGSYEQYF. In DNA, the CDR3 is TGTGCCAGCAGCCCTGGGGTAGTAGGCTCCTACGAGCAGTACTTC.

The chain carries TRBV5-1 and TRBJ2-7, with 8 bases identical to TRBD1. The CDR3 is made up of 15 amino acids. CDR1 is SGHRS, CDR2 YFSETQ, per germline. With 4 bases clipped from V and 7 bases from J, the junction kept 13 bases outside the gene matches. The CDR3 bases are TGCGCCAGCAGCCCCCAGACAGGGGACTCAGGGGAGCAGTACTTC. Translating it yields CASSPQTGDSGEQYF.